Each of the 5 T cell receptor beta chains below was sequenced from the same sample in a study of T-cell memory formation after mild COVID-19. TCRdb fed the 5' RACE reads into MiXCR, producing one record per CDR3 protein. The profile shows 210,000 or so distinct CDR3 sequences, about 10% of them singletons. Sequencing was carried out using PBMCs or a T cell subset sorted from them (not recorded which). All receptors derive from a man between 18 and 29 years old who had mild COVID-19 (a few samples of this study predate the infection). Cell type and time point are not known.

The chain recombines TRBV6-1 with TRBJ2-7; tentatively, D is TRBD1 (7 bases). The CDR3 spans 15 residues. Germline V lookup: CDR1 MNHNS, CDR2 SASEGT. Trimming pared 3 bases from V and 2 bases from J, leaving 14 bases between. This chain's CDR3 is CASSDVAGGTYEQYF. CDR3 nucleotides: TGTGCCAGCAGTGATGTGGCAGGGGGGACCTACGAGCAGTACTTC.

The CDR3 spells CASSLVRGSDTGELFF. For the CDR3, the DNA is TGTGCCAGCAGCTTGGTCAGGGGGAGCGACACCGGGGAGCTGTTTTTT. This chain joins TRBV7-2 and TRBJ2-2; 7 bases are shared with TRBD1. CDR1 and CDR2 (germline): SGHTA, FQGNSA. The J segment lost 3 bases and the V segment lost 3 bases, leaving 7 bases of the junction unmatched. This CDR3 spans 16 amino acids.

This clonotype has ten or more counts. V is TRBV2 and J is TRBJ2-3; D unresolved. From germline, CDR1 is SNHLY and CDR2 FYNNEI. This CDR3 comprises 13 residues. Trimming shortened V by 2 bases and J by 6 bases, and 9 bases separated the two germline ends. The CDR3 protein is CASSEPFTDTQYF. DNA for the CDR3: TGTGCCAGCAGTGAACCCTTCACGGATACGCAGTATTTT.

There are a few counts of this clonotype. The chain recombines TRBV6-5 with TRBJ2-7; 11 bases agree with TRBD2. Germline-derived CDR1 and CDR2 are MNHEY and SVGAGI. The CDR3 sequence is 16 residues long. V was clipped by 10 bases and J by 0 bases; unmatched bases: 11. In DNA form, the CDR3 reads TGTGCCACCCTGGCTAGCGGGGGGCCCCACTCCTACGAGCAGTACTTC. This gives the protein CATLASGGPHSYEQYF.

This clonotype appeared a few times. The V gene is TRBV5-1, the J gene TRBJ2-5; D unresolved. Germline CDR1 reads SGHRS; CDR2 reads YFSETQ. V lost 1 base, J lost 4 bases, and 11 bases lay in between. The CDR3 runs 14 residues. Here the CDR3 reads CASSLSATRETQYF. DNA for the CDR3: TGCGCCAGCAGCTTGTCAGCTACCCGAGAGACCCAGTACTTC.